The next 10 T cell receptor beta chains were all read from a single sample in a study of chemoradiotherapy in HPV16-positive cancers. Libraries were prepared by immunoSEQ multiplex PCR; TCRdb keeps only in-frame clonotypes and omits some of them. The sample includes 11,000 or so clones, about 77% seen only once; the top ten take 2.2%. Collection of the sample occurred from a patient who underwent chemoradiotherapy. The receptors stem from a human donor with HPV-associated anogenital cancer.

Written as DNA, the CDR3 is TGTGCCAGCAGCCGGACATCCCGTAATGAAAAACTGTTTTTT. Protein: CASSRTSRNEKLFF. This chain uses TRBV14 with TRBJ1-4, with D tentatively TRBD1 (5 bases). CDR3 size: 14 residues. CDR1 is SGHDN and CDR2 is FVKESK in the germline V gene. Trimming removed 4 bases at V and 4 bases at J, with 10 bases between.

The chain is built from TRBV7-3 and TRBJ2-3; 10 nucleotides agree with TRBD1. The CDR3 sequence is 17 residues long. The germline V gene has CDR1 SGHTA and CDR2 FQGTGA. V was pared by 2 bases and J by 5 bases, with 10 bases of the junction left unmatched. As DNA, the CDR3 is TGTGCCAGCAGCTTATACGCGGGGGACAGGGGACGAGATACGCAGTATTTT. Protein sequence: CASSLYAGDRGRDTQYF.

This clone has only a few counts. The V call is TRBV6-5, the J call TRBJ1-2, with 10 bases identical to TRBD1. V trimming: 6 bases; J trimming: 4 bases; junction bases outside the gene matches: 2. Germline V gene data show CDR1 as MNHEY and CDR2 as SVGAGI. CDR3 length: 13 residues. The chain's CDR3 is CASSRDRGYGYTF. The CDR3 bases are TGTGCCAGCAGCAGGGACAGGGGCTATGGCTACACCTTC.

This chain uses TRBV28 with TRBJ1-2; D is uncertain. Germline loops: CDR1 MDHEN, CDR2 SYDVKM. This CDR3 is built from 12 residues. Trimming took off 4 bases at V and 2 bases at J, with 5 bases between the two ends. The CDR3 DNA follows: TGTGCCAGCAGTTGGTACAACTATGGCTACACCTTC. Residues: CASSWYNYGYTF.

The chain couples TRBV28 to TRBJ2-3; 8 positions match TRBD2. Germline V gene sequence: CDR1 MDHEN, CDR2 SYDVKM. The junction had 10 bases not matched to a gene; V was cut back by 7 bases and J by 4 bases. The CDR3 runs to 15 residues. The CDR3 region has the DNA TGTGCCAGCACACACGTCGGGGGGGCTTCAGATACGCAGTATTTT. It codes for CASTHVGGASDTQYF.

The chain recombines TRBV5-1 with TRBJ1-1; 7 nucleotides line up with TRBD1. Per the germline V gene, CDR1 is SGHRS and CDR2 is YFSETQ. This CDR3 comprises 14 residues. Trimming removed 4 bases from V and 5 bases from J; junction bases left unmatched: 8. The CDR3 bases are TGCGCCAGCAGCGCGACACAGGGGCGGACTGAAGCTTTCTTT. Its translation is CASSATQGRTEAFF. The whole variable domain, remainder taken from reference TRBV5-1 and TRBJ1-1, is KAGVTQTPRYLIKTRGQQVTLSCSPISGHRSVSWYQQTPGQGLQFLFEYFSETQRNKGNFPGRFSGRQFSNSRSEMNVSTLELGDSALYLCASSATQGRTEAFFGQGTRLTVV.

The chain has TRBV9 and TRBJ2-5; perhaps TRBD2 as D (7 bases). Germline V gene data show CDR1 as SGDLS and CDR2 as YYNGEE. The CDR3 covers 13 residues. Trimming cost V 0 bases and J 9 bases, with 12 bases left between them. The CDR3 nucleotides read TGTGCCAGCAGCGTAGAGGTCGGGGGGCCCCAGTACTTC. This gives the protein CASSVEVGGPQYF.

Only a few counts were recorded for this clone. This sequence joins TRBV2 and TRBJ1-5; D remains unclear. The V end lost 2 bases, the J end lost 1 base, and 3 bases lay between the germline ends. The length of the CDR3 is 13 residues. Per the germline V gene, CDR1 is SNHLY and CDR2 is FYNNEI. CDR3 loop: CASSELSNQPQHF. In nucleotides, the CDR3 is TGTGCCAGCAGTGAACTGAGCAATCAGCCCCAGCATTTT. The full variable domain, in which reference TRBV2 and TRBJ1-5 provide the parts outside the CDR3, is EPEVTQTPSHQVTQMGQEVILRCVPISNHLYFYWYRQILGQKVEFLVSFYNNEISEKSEIFDDQFSVERPDGSNFTLKIRSTKLEDSAMYFCASSELSNQPQHFGDGTRLSIL.

V gene TRBV14 combines with J gene TRBJ1-1; D is uncertain. CDR3 size: 15 residues. Germline CDR1 reads SGHDN; CDR2 reads FVKESK. V was shortened by 7 bases and J by 1 base, with 16 bases between the two germline ends. This CDR3 reads CASTTLSRGNTEAFF. The CDR3 nucleotides are TGTGCCAGCACCACACTGTCTCGAGGGAACACTGAAGCTTTCTTT.

CDR3 amino acids: CASSGGTIRNQPQHF. In DNA form, the CDR3 reads TGTGCCAGTAGTGGCGGGACTATTCGTAATCAGCCCCAGCATTTT. The rearrangement links TRBV19 to TRBJ1-5; D is perhaps TRBD1 (5 bases). The germline V gene has CDR1 LNHDA and CDR2 SQIVND (reference sequence). V was trimmed by 5 bases and J by 4 bases, leaving 15 bases between them. The CDR3 length is 15 residues.